The 3 T cell receptor beta chains presented below share a single source sample, sequenced in a study of cytomegalovirus exposure and HLA in healthy donors (TCRdb year 2017). Preparation of the library involved the immunoSEQ multiplex PCR assay. The multiplex PCR relied on a mix of 60 forward primers for TCR Vbeta segments and 13 reverse primers for TCR Jbeta segments. TCRdb re-hosts the immuneACCESS table, in-frame sequences only. Its copies lack some clones; in the studies checked, an unresolved V gene accounts for under half of them, and the cause for the rest is not known. The sample table shows approximately 97,000 clones, and 81% are seen once. Clones ranked in the top ten supply under 5.5% of the sample. The specimen sequenced was PBMCs. The source of these receptors is a woman between 70 and 85 years old in good health and CMV-seropositive.

This sequence joins TRBV11-2 and TRBJ2-3, with 10 bases that match TRBD1. The V gene end was trimmed by 5 bases and the J gene end by 6 bases; junction bases not matched to a gene: 8. The germline gives CDR1 SGHAT, CDR2 FQNNGV. This CDR3 contains 15 residues. In nucleotides, the CDR3 is TGTGCCAGCAGCCCGCGGGACAGGGGTACGGATACGCAGTATTTT. This gives the protein CASSPRDRGTDTQYF.

The chain couples TRBV30 to TRBJ1-2; possible D gene TRBD1, 6 bases. V lost 6 bases and J 7 bases, leaving 18 bases between the germline ends. The CDR3 has 13 residues. Germline CDR1 and CDR2: GTSNPN and SVGIG (reference sequence). CDR3 protein: CACGKGGHFGYTF. The CDR3, as DNA: TGTGCCTGTGGGAAGGGGGGGCACTTTGGCTACACCTTC.

The chain recombines TRBV19 with TRBJ1-1, with a weak D call TRBD1 (5 bases). The CDR3 has 17 residues. The ends were cut back, 0 bases at V and 4 bases at J, with 18 bases in the middle. The germline gives CDR1 LNHDA, CDR2 SQIVND (reference sequence). CDR3 residues: CASSIDKWTTPSTEAFF. Here the CDR3 DNA reads TGTGCCAGTAGTATAGATAAGTGGACAACCCCAAGCACTGAAGCTTTCTTT.